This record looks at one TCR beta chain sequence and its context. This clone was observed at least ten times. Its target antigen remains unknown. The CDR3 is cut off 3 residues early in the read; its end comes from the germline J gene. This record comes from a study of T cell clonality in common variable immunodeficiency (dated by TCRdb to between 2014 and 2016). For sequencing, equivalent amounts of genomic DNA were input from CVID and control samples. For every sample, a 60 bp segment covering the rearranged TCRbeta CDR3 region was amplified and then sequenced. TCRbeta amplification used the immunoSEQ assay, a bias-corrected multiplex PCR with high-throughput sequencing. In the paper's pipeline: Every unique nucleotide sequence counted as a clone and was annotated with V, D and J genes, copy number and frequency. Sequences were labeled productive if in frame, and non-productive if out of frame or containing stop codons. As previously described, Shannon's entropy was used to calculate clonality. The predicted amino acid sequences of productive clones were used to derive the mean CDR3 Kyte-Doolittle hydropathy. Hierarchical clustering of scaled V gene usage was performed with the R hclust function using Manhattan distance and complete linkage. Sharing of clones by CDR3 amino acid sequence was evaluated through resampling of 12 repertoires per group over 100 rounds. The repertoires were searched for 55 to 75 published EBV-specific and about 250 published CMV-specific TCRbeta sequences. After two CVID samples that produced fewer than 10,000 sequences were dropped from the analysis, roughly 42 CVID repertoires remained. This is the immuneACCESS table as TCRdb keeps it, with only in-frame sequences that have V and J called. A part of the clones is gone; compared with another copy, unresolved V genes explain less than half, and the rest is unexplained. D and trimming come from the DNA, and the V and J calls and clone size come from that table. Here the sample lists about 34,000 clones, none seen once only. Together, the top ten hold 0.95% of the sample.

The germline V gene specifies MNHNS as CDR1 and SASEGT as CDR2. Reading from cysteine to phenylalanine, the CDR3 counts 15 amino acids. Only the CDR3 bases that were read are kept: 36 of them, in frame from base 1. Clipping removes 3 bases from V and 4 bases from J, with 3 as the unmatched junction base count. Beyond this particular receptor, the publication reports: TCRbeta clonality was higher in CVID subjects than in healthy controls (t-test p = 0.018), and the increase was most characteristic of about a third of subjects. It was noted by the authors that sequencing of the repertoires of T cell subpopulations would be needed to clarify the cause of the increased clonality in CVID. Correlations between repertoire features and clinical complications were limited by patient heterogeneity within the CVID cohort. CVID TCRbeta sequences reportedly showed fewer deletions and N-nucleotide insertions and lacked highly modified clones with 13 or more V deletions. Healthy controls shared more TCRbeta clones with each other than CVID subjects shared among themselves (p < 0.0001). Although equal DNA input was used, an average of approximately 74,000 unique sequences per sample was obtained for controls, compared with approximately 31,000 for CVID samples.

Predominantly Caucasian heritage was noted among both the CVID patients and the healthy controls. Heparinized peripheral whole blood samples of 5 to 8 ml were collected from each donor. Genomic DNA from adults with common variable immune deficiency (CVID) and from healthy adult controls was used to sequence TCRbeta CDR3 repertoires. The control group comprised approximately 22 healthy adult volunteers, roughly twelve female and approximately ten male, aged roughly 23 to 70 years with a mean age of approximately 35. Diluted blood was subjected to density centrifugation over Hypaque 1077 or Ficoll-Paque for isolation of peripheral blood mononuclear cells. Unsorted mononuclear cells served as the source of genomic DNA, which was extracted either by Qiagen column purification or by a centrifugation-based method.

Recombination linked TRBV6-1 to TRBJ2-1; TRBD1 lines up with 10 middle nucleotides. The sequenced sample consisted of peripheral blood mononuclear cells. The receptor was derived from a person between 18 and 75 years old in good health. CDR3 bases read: TGTGCCAGCAGTGACCGACAGGGGGCGTACAATGAG. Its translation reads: CASSDRQGAYNE. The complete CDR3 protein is CASSDRQGAYNEQFF.